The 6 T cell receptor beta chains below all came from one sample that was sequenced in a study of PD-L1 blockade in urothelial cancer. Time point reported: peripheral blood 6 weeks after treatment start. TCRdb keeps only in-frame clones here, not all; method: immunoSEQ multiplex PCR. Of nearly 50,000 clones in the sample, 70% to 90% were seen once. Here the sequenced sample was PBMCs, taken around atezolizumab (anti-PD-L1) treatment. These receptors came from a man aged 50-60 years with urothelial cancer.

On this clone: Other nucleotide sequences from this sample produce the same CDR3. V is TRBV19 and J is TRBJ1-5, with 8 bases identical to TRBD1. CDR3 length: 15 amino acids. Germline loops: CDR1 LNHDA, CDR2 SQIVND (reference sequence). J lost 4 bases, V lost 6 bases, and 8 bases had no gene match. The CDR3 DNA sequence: TGTGCCAGTAGGCTAGACAGGGGCTTAAATCAGCCCCAGCATTTT. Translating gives CASRLDRGLNQPQHF. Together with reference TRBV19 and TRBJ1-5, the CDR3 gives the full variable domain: DGGITQSPKYLFRKEGQNVTLSCEQNLNHDAMYWYRQDPGQGLRLIYYSQIVNDFQKGDIAEGYSVSREKKESFPLTVTSAQKNPTAFYLCASRLDRGLNQPQHFGDGTRLSIL.

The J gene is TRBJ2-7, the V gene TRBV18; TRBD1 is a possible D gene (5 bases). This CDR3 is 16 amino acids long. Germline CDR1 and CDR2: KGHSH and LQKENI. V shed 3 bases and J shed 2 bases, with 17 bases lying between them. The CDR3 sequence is CASSPVGAGLAYEQYF. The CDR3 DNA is TGTGCCAGCTCACCCGTAGGGGCAGGTTTAGCCTACGAGCAGTACTTC.

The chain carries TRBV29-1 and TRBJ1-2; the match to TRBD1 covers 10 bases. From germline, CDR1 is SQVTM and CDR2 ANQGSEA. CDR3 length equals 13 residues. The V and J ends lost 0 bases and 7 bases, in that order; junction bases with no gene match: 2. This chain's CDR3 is CSVEEGQGPGYTF. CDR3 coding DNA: TGCAGCGTTGAAGAGGGACAGGGGCCTGGCTACACCTTC.

Written as DNA, the CDR3 is TGTGCCAGAAGCGATTCAGACAGGTCCAGCAATCAGCCCCAGCATTTT. Translated: CARSDSDRSSNQPQHF. The V and J genes are TRBV5-3 and TRBJ1-5; maybe TRBD1 (6 bases). TRBV5-3 is marked as an open reading frame, function uncertain. V lost 4 bases and J 1 base, leaving 15 bases between the germline ends. CDR3 length equals 16 residues.

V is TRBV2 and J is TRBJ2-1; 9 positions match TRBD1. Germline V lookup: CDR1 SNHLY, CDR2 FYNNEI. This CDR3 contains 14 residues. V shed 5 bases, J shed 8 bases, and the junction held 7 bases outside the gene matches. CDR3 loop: CASSTGTGNDEQFF. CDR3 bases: TGTGCCAGCAGTACCGGGACAGGGAACGATGAGCAGTTCTTC.

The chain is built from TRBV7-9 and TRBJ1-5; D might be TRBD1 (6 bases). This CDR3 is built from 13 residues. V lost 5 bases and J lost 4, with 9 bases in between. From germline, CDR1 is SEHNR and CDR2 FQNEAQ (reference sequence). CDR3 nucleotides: TGTGCCAGCAGCCCCGACAGGAATCAGCCCCAGCATTTT. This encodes CASSPDRNQPQHF. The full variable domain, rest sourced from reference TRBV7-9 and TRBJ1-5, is DTGVSQNPRHKITKRGQNVTFRCDPISEHNRLYWYRQTLGQGPEFLTYFQNEAQLEKSRLLSDRFSAERPKGSFSTLEIQRTEQGDSAMYLCASSPDRNQPQHFGDGTRLSIL.